The 26 T cell receptor beta chains below all came from one sample that was sequenced in a study of cytomegalovirus exposure and HLA in healthy donors. The study ran its PCR with 60 Vbeta and 13 Jbeta primers. The method was immunoSEQ multiplex PCR; TCRdb's version includes in-frame clones alone and lacks a portion of them. Altogether under 200,000 clones are present, around 88% being singletons, with the ten largest covering around 0.31%. The sequencing sample was made of PBMCs. These receptor sequences come from a woman aged 30 to 39 in good health and CMV-seronegative.

This clone was seen more than once but under ten times. The gene calls are TRBV2 and TRBJ2-3, with D perhaps TRBD2 (7 bases). The ends were cut back, 7 bases at V and 1 base at J, with 18 bases in the middle. The germline V gene encodes CDR1 SNHLY and CDR2 FYNNEI. CDR3 length: 16 amino acids. The CDR3 loop is CASIGRGGNRTDTQYF. The CDR3 DNA is TGTGCCAGCATAGGAAGGGGGGGAAATCGCACAGATACGCAGTATTTT. The complete variable domain, with remaining parts taken from reference TRBV2 and TRBJ2-3, reads EPEVTQTPSHQVTQMGQEVILRCVPISNHLYFYWYRQILGQKVEFLVSFYNNEISEKSEIFDDQFSVERPDGSNFTLKIRSTKLEDSAMYFCASIGRGGNRTDTQYFGPGTRLTVL.

This chain joins TRBV5-6 and TRBJ2-1; TRBD2 might be the D (5 bases). Germline loops: CDR1 SGHDT, CDR2 YYEEEE. The V end lost 4 bases, the J end lost 0 bases, and 11 bases lay between the germline ends. The CDR3 consists of 15 residues. The CDR3 sequence: CASSPTIFSYNEQFF. The CDR3, as DNA: TGTGCCAGCAGCCCGACTATTTTCTCCTACAATGAGCAGTTCTTC.

V and J are TRBV30 and TRBJ2-3; 9 positions agree with TRBD2. There are 13 residues in the CDR3. CDR1 and CDR2 from the germline V gene are GTSNPN and SVGIG (reference sequence). The V segment lost 5 bases and the J segment 3 bases; nucleotides outside the gene matches: 3. CDR3 sequence reads: CAWGLAGTDTQYF. CDR3 nucleotides: TGTGCCTGGGGGCTAGCGGGGACAGATACGCAGTATTTT.

This chain joins TRBV27 and TRBJ2-1, with 9 bases identical to TRBD1. Germline CDR1 is MNHEY and CDR2 is SMNVEV (reference sequence). V was clipped by 2 bases and J by 2 bases; unmatched bases: 13. The CDR3 consists of 19 residues. The CDR3 spells CASSLRGQGWVRTYNEQFF. CDR3 bases: TGTGCCAGCAGTTTAAGGGGACAGGGATGGGTGCGGACCTACAATGAGCAGTTCTTC.

The chain employs TRBV19 and TRBJ2-7; D gene ambiguous. The CDR3 spans 14 residues. With 1 base removed from V and 6 bases from J, the gap between germline ends came to 13 bases. Germline V CDR1 and CDR2: LNHDA, SQIVND (reference sequence). CDR3: CASSIGQAPFEQYF. In DNA form, the CDR3 reads TGTGCCAGTAGTATAGGGCAGGCCCCTTTCGAGCAGTACTTC.

The rearrangement joins TRBV5-6 to TRBJ2-3; D perhaps matches TRBD2 (7 bases). V was shortened by 0 bases and J by 3 bases, with 14 bases between the two germline ends. Germline V gene data show CDR1 as SGHDT and CDR2 as YYEEEE. The CDR3 is 16 residues long. CDR3 coding DNA: TGTGCCAGCAGCTTGGTCGCGGGGGCTGGTACAGATACGCAGTATTTT. It specifies CASSLVAGAGTDTQYF.

The rearrangement uses TRBV19 and TRBJ2-7; TRBD1 matches 8 bases. The CDR3 contains 15 residues. V gave up 4 bases and J gave up 3 bases; unmatched junction bases: 8. CDR1 and CDR2 (germline): LNHDA, SQIVND (reference sequence). CDR3 protein: CASSTFRTGYYEQYF. CDR3 sequence (DNA): TGTGCCAGTAGTACATTCAGGACAGGGTACTACGAGCAGTACTTC.

This chain uses TRBV29-1 with TRBJ1-1; D not resolved. Trimming pared 4 bases from V and 1 base from J, leaving 7 bases between. This CDR3 spans 12 amino acids. CDR1 and CDR2 from the germline V gene are SQVTM and ANQGSEA. CDR3 in amino acids: CSVGPPNTEAFF. Written as DNA, the CDR3 is TGCAGCGTTGGGCCCCCGAACACTGAAGCTTTCTTT.

The chain recombines TRBV15 with TRBJ2-3, with D hard to call. The V end was cut by 3 bases, the J end by 6 bases, with 10 bases between. Germline lookup yields CDR1 LNHNV and CDR2 YYDKDF (reference sequence). CDR3 size: 13 residues. CDR3 loop: CATSRYGSDTQYF. In nucleotides, the CDR3 is TGTGCCACCAGCAGGTACGGGTCGGATACGCAGTATTTT.

The chain couples TRBV7-9 to TRBJ2-2; possibly TRBD2 for D (5 bases). V lost 5 bases and J lost 3, with 13 bases in between. CDR3 size: 15 residues. Germline CDR1 SEHNR, CDR2 FQNEAQ (reference sequence). CDR3 residues: CASSQRGPDTGELFF. DNA for the CDR3: TGTGCCAGCAGCCAAAGAGGGCCCGACACCGGGGAGCTGTTTTTT.

This chain connects TRBV2 to TRBJ2-5; tentative D call: TRBD2 (6 bases). Germline CDR1 SNHLY, CDR2 FYNNEI. V lost 3 bases to trimming and J lost 6 bases, with 11 bases between them. The CDR3 consists of 13 residues. DNA for the CDR3: TGTGCCAGCAGTGAGGGCGGGGCCCAGACCCAGTACTTC. Encoded protein: CASSEGGAQTQYF.

V and J are TRBV6-6 and TRBJ1-5; no clear D. Germline V gene data show CDR1 as MNHNY and CDR2 as SVGAGI (reference sequence). This CDR3 region has 14 residues. With 5 bases removed from V and 0 bases from J, the gap between germline ends came to 8 bases. The CDR3 nucleotides read TGTGCCAGCAGTCCTGACTATAGCAATCAGCCCCAGCATTTT. It translates to CASSPDYSNQPQHF.

This clone was detected once. Sequence at one end of the junction differs from germline and may be a read error. This sequence joins TRBV5-1 and TRBJ1-6, with a possible D match to TRBD1 (5 bases). Germline V gene sequence: CDR1 SGHRS, CDR2 YFSETQ. This CDR3 contains 14 residues. The CDR3 here is CASSLEGVPTPPHF. The CDR3, as DNA: TGCGCCAGCAGCTTGGAAGGGGTCCCCACTCCCCCCCACTTT.

This chain uses TRBV10-1 with TRBJ2-3, with D perhaps matching TRBD2 (6 bases). V was pared by 4 bases and J by 4 bases, with 9 bases between. Germline CDR1 is WNHNN and CDR2 is SYGVQD (reference sequence). The CDR3 spans 13 residues. In nucleotides, the CDR3 is TGCGCCAGCAGTGTCGGCGGGGCAGATACGCAGTATTTT. Its protein is CASSVGGADTQYF.

The chain combines TRBV29-1 with TRBJ2-3; the D gene is possibly TRBD2 (5 bases). Trimming cost V 4 bases and J 7 bases, with 12 bases left between them. Per germline, CDR1 SQVTM and CDR2 ANQGSEA. This CDR3 has 12 residues. The CDR3 here is CSVARETNTQYF. CDR3 DNA sequence: TGCAGCGTTGCGCGAGAGACTAATACGCAGTATTTT.

This chain connects TRBV5-1 to TRBJ2-3; no reliable D call. Germline CDR1 reads SGHRS; CDR2 reads YFSETQ. With 2 bases removed from V and 4 bases from J, the gap between germline ends came to 11 bases. The CDR3 is 14 amino acids. CDR3 bases: TGCGCCAGCAGCTTCGATAGCTTAGCAGATACGCAGTATTTT. This sequence encodes CASSFDSLADTQYF.

The V call is TRBV27, the J call TRBJ2-3; D is possibly TRBD1 (6 bases). CDR1 is MNHEY and CDR2 is SMNVEV in the germline V gene (reference sequence). The ends were cut back, 5 bases at V and 2 bases at J, with 14 bases in the middle. This CDR3 has 15 amino acids. The CDR3 loop reads CASSPRNRATDTQYF. In DNA, the CDR3 is TGTGCCAGCAGTCCGAGGAACAGGGCCACAGATACGCAGTATTTT.

V is TRBV28 and J is TRBJ2-7; perhaps TRBD2 as D (6 bases). Trimming pared 2 bases from V and 2 bases from J, leaving 16 bases between. Germline V gives CDR1 MDHEN, CDR2 SYDVKM. The CDR3 has 16 residues. The CDR3 reads CASSLDFRLAPYEQYF. The CDR3 region has the DNA TGTGCCAGCAGTTTAGATTTTAGGCTAGCGCCCTACGAGCAGTACTTC.

V and J are TRBV7-9 and TRBJ1-3; D gene ambiguous. The V gene's germline CDR1 is SEHNR and CDR2 FQNEAQ (reference sequence). This CDR3 is 12 amino acids long. Trimming took off 6 bases at V and 5 bases at J, with 8 bases between the two ends. DNA for the CDR3: TGTGCCAGCAGTCTCGACAGAAACACCATATATTTT. Translated: CASSLDRNTIYF.

This chain joins TRBV15 and TRBJ1-6; TRBD1 might be the D (5 bases). The V end was cut by 1 base, the J end by 10 bases, with 5 bases between. Germline loops: CDR1 LNHNV, CDR2 YYDKDF (reference sequence). CDR3 length: 12 residues. The CDR3 protein is CATSRGGSPLHF. DNA of the CDR3: TGTGCCACCAGCAGAGGGGGCTCACCCCTCCACTTT.

This chain's CDR3 is CASSLWRDTGELFF. The DNA for the CDR3 is TGTGCCAGCAGCTTGTGGCGGGACACCGGGGAGCTGTTTTTT. The gene calls are TRBV7-9 and TRBJ2-2; possible D gene TRBD2, 5 bases. Trimming removed 3 bases at V and 3 bases at J, with 8 bases between. CDR3 size: 14 residues. The V gene's germline CDR1 is SEHNR and CDR2 FQNEAQ (reference sequence).

V gene TRBV29-1 combines with J gene TRBJ2-3, with 7 bases that match TRBD1. The CDR3 extends over 17 amino acids. Per the germline V gene, CDR1 is SQVTM and CDR2 is ANQGSEA. V was pared by 3 bases and J by 6 bases, with 18 bases of the junction left unmatched. CDR3 nucleotide sequence: TGCAGCGTTGAGGGCCTAGGGGGCCCATCAACGGGGGATACGCAGTATTTT. It encodes CSVEGLGGPSTGDTQYF.

The chain joins TRBV28 to TRBJ2-2, with TRBD2 matching 12 bases. This CDR3 has 17 residues. After removal of 2 bases from V and 1 base from J, the junction contained 2 bases not matched to a gene. CDR1 is MDHEN and CDR2 is SYDVKM in the germline V gene. CDR3 region: CASSLLTSGRNTGELFF. The CDR3 region has the DNA TGTGCCAGCAGTTTACTGACTAGCGGGAGGAACACCGGGGAGCTGTTTTTT.

The chain uses TRBV7-2 and TRBJ2-7; 11 nucleotides match TRBD1. The length of the CDR3 is 13 residues. Trimming removed 6 bases from V and 6 bases from J; junction bases left unmatched: 4. From germline, CDR1 is SGHTA and CDR2 FQGNSA. Here the CDR3 reads CASSWDRGFEQYF. CDR3 coding DNA: TGTGCCAGCAGTTGGGACAGGGGGTTCGAGCAGTACTTC.

V is TRBV7-8 and J is TRBJ2-1; 7 bases are a match to TRBD2. Germline V CDR1 and CDR2: SGHVS, FQNEAQ. The CDR3 spans 17 residues. J was trimmed by 0 bases and V by 3 bases; bases with no gene match: 8. DNA of the CDR3: TGTGCCAGCAGCTTTTTAACGGGGGGTAGCTCCTACAATGAGCAGTTCTTC. Translation: CASSFLTGGSSYNEQFF.

The chain combines TRBV20-1 with TRBJ1-2, with no clear D. Germline V CDR1 and CDR2: DFQATT, SNEGSKA (reference sequence). The CDR3 extends over 9 amino acids. Trimming took 6 bases from V and 7 from J, leaving 6 bases between them. CDR3 bases: TGCAGTGCCGGGGTTGGCTACACCTTC. The encoded protein is CSAGVGYTF.